These 22 T cell receptor beta chains share one sample of origin, sequenced in a study of OX40 agonist ivuxolimab in advanced cancers. The assay was immunoSEQ multiplex PCR, and TCRdb's table has in-frame clones only and misses some. The sample has about 160,000 clones; approximately 94% are singletons. This specimen consisted of CD4+ or CD8+ T cells sorted from blood, obtained in a trial of the OX40 agonist ivuxolimab. These TCRs come from an adult with an advanced solid tumor such as melanoma, head and neck, liver or kidney cancer.

The chain is built from TRBV18 and TRBJ2-5; D possibly matches TRBD1 or TRBD2 (5 bases each). Germline CDR1 KGHSH, CDR2 LQKENI. This CDR3 has 16 amino acids. V lost 1 base to trimming and J lost 1 base, with 13 bases between them. CDR3 sequence (DNA): TGTGCCAGCTCACCACGGGACCGCACGCCCCAAGAGACCCAGTACTTC. Residues: CASSPRDRTPQETQYF.

The CDR3 spells CASRVRTSSYEQYF. In DNA, the CDR3 is TGTGCCAGCAGGGTTCGCACTTCCTCCTACGAGCAGTACTTC. The rearrangement joins TRBV28 to TRBJ2-7; D gene unclear. Trimming took 6 bases from V and 0 from J, leaving 12 bases between them. This CDR3 has 14 amino acids. CDR1 and CDR2 (germline): MDHEN, SYDVKM.

The rearrangement links TRBV5-1 to TRBJ2-7, with 9 bases lining up with TRBD1. This CDR3 is built from 14 residues. With V trimmed by 5 bases and J by 5 bases, 8 bases remained unmatched. Germline V gene lookup returns CDR1 SGHRS and CDR2 YFSETQ. The CDR3 here is CASRSGQGSHEQYF. DNA of the CDR3: TGCGCCAGCAGGTCCGGACAGGGGTCCCACGAGCAGTACTTC.

This clone has just a few counts. This rearrangement joins TRBV5-6 to TRBJ1-5; no reliable D call. The germline CDR1 and CDR2 sequences are SGHDT and YYEEEE. The CDR3 runs 14 residues. V lost 0 bases, J lost 4 bases, and 8 bases lay in between. The CDR3 reads CASSLAYRNQPQHF. CDR3 bases: TGTGCCAGCAGCTTGGCCTACAGAAATCAGCCCCAGCATTTT.

This clone has a single count. This chain links TRBV5-4 with TRBJ1-1, with TRBD1 matching over 7 bases. This CDR3 is built from 19 residues. CDR1 SGHNT and CDR2 YYREEE come from the germline V gene (reference sequence). The ends lost 0 bases at V and 1 base at J; junction bases unmatched: 15. CDR3 sequence: CASSLGLRGQARGNTEAFF. The CDR3 DNA follows: TGTGCCAGCAGCTTGGGGCTTAGGGGGCAGGCGAGAGGGAACACTGAAGCTTTCTTT.

The V gene is TRBV5-8, the J gene TRBJ1-3, with a possible D match to TRBD1 (6 bases). Trimming removed 3 bases from V and 4 bases from J, with 26 bases in between. The germline CDR1 and CDR2 sequences are SGHTS and YDEGEE. The CDR3 runs to 19 residues. CDR3 sequence (DNA): TGTGCCAGCAGCTATCTGGGCAGGGGTGCTATTTCGAGGGGAAACACCATATATTTT. Its protein is CASSYLGRGAISRGNTIYF.

V is TRBV12-5 and J is TRBJ2-5; no reliable D call. This CDR3 spans 12 amino acids. V lost 6 bases and J lost 5, with 10 bases in between. CDR1 and CDR2 (germline): LGHNT, FRNRAP. CDR3 loop: CASGFDWETQYF. In nucleotides, the CDR3 is TGTGCTAGTGGATTTGATTGGGAGACCCAGTACTTC.

V and J are TRBV5-1 and TRBJ2-5; the D gene is possibly TRBD2 (7 bases). CDR1 is SGHRS and CDR2 is YFSETQ in the germline V gene. The CDR3 spans 14 residues. V lost 5 bases and J lost 1, with 12 bases in between. The CDR3 coding sequence is TGCGCCAGCAGTTACGGGGGGCCCCAAGAGACCCAGTACTTC. It codes for CASSYGGPQETQYF.

The chain recombines TRBV4-1 with TRBJ1-2; D unresolved. V was cut by 0 bases and J by 4 bases, with 9 bases left in between. This CDR3 spans 14 amino acids. CDR1 is MGHRA, CDR2 YSYEKL, per germline. CDR3 DNA sequence: TGCGCCAGCAGCCAAGAATTCAGCTCCTATGGCTACACCTTC. Translated: CASSQEFSSYGYTF.

The chain combines TRBV15 with TRBJ2-1; 8 bases fit TRBD1. Losses at the gene ends were 0 bases for V and 6 bases for J; bases not matched to a gene: 10. The CDR3 runs to 17 residues. Per the germline V gene, CDR1 is LNHNV and CDR2 is YYDKDF (reference sequence). CDR3 sequence: CATSRDWGGTGRNEQFF. The CDR3 DNA is TGTGCCACCAGCAGAGATTGGGGTGGGACAGGCCGCAATGAGCAGTTCTTC.

The chain joins TRBV6-5 to TRBJ1-2; TRBD1 agrees at 7 bases. This CDR3 is 15 amino acids long. Germline V gene sequence: CDR1 MNHEY, CDR2 SVGAGI. Unmatched junction bases numbered 10, after V lost 5 bases and J lost 4 bases. This chain's CDR3 is CASSLFRDSRYGYTF. The CDR3 nucleotides are TGTGCCAGCAGTCTCTTTAGGGACAGCCGCTATGGCTACACCTTC.

V gene TRBV7-8 combines with J gene TRBJ1-2; D may be TRBD1 (5 bases). Per germline, CDR1 SGHVS and CDR2 FQNEAQ. This CDR3 spans 14 amino acids. V lost 2 bases and J 4 bases, leaving 11 bases between the germline ends. For the CDR3, the DNA is TGTGCCAGCAGCTTATCTGACAGATCCTATGGCTACACCTTC. This translates into CASSLSDRSYGYTF.

The chain joins TRBV6-5 to TRBJ1-1, with D perhaps matching TRBD1 (6 bases). This CDR3 spans 13 amino acids. The ends were cut back, 2 bases at V and 6 bases at J, with 10 bases in the middle. Germline V lookup: CDR1 MNHEY, CDR2 SVGAGI. CDR3 coding DNA: TGTGCCAGCAGTTACCGTCAGGGGTCTGAAGCTTTCTTT. Encoded protein: CASSYRQGSEAFF.

The chain is built from TRBV2 and TRBJ1-1, with 7 nucleotides matching TRBD1. The CDR3 is made up of 14 amino acids. V shed 5 bases and J 6 bases; nucleotides not matched to a gene: 9. Germline loops: CDR1 SNHLY, CDR2 FYNNEI. CDR3 region: CASSQRGTASEAFF. The DNA of the CDR3 is TGTGCCAGCAGTCAGAGGGGGACAGCCTCTGAAGCTTTCTTT.

The J gene is TRBJ1-1, the V gene TRBV6-1; 7 nucleotides match TRBD1. V lost 7 bases, J lost 5 bases, and 7 bases stayed unmatched. The CDR3 is 13 amino acids. Germline-derived CDR1 and CDR2 are MNHNS and SASEGT. CDR3 sequence (DNA): TGTGCCAGCAACCCCGCAGGGGGGACTGAAGCTTTCTTT. Encoded protein: CASNPAGGTEAFF.

The chain combines TRBV5-1 with TRBJ1-1; 7 bases match TRBD1. This CDR3 is 16 amino acids long. Trimming cost V 4 bases and J 2 bases; bases outside gene matches: 11. Germline CDR1 is SGHRS and CDR2 is YFSETQ. The CDR3 DNA is TGCGCCAGCAGCCCCGGACAGGCAAACCTTAACACTGAAGCTTTCTTT. This gives the protein CASSPGQANLNTEAFF.

As to this clone: This same CDR3 is encoded by further DNA sequences in the sample. The rearrangement links TRBV10-3 to TRBJ1-1, with D maybe TRBD1 (6 bases). Trimming took off 2 bases at V and 0 bases at J, with 7 bases between the two ends. Germline-derived CDR1 and CDR2 are ENHRY and SYGVKD. The CDR3 sequence is 14 residues long. CDR3 sequence reads: CAISETGMNTEAFF. The DNA of the CDR3 is TGTGCCATCAGTGAGACAGGGATGAACACTGAAGCTTTCTTT.

V is TRBV18 and J is TRBJ1-2, with D possibly TRBD1 on 6 matching bases. From germline, CDR1 is KGHSH and CDR2 LQKENI. The CDR3 covers 14 residues. V lost 0 bases and J 6 bases, leaving 11 bases between the germline ends. CDR3 in amino acids: CASSPPNQGHGYTF. The CDR3 DNA follows: TGTGCCAGCTCACCACCAAATCAGGGGCATGGCTACACCTTC.

V gene TRBV4-1 combines with J gene TRBJ2-2, with 8 bases aligning to TRBD1. The V segment lost 2 bases and the J segment 5 bases; nucleotides outside the gene matches: 7. Germline assignment: CDR1 MGHRA and CDR2 YSYEKL. CDR3 size: 16 residues. The CDR3 nucleotides read TGCGCCAGCAGCCAACCCGGACAGGGAAGGACCGGGGAGCTGTTTTTT. It codes for CASSQPGQGRTGELFF.

The gene calls are TRBV29-1 and TRBJ1-1; maybe TRBD1 (5 bases). The CDR3 consists of 13 residues. Germline CDR1 is SQVTM and CDR2 is ANQGSEA. The V end lost 7 bases, the J end lost 0 bases, and 12 bases lay between the germline ends. For the CDR3, the DNA is TGCAGCGCCCGGGGACCGATGAACACTGAAGCTTTCTTT. This codes for CSARGPMNTEAFF.

This chain uses TRBV15 with TRBJ1-1; D is ambiguous. The CDR3 has 12 residues. The V end was cut by 0 bases, the J end by 8 bases, with 7 bases between. Germline V gives CDR1 LNHNV, CDR2 YYDKDF (reference sequence). CDR3 sequence (DNA): TGTGCCACCAGCAGAGATCTAGGGGAAGCTTTCTTT. Its translation is CATSRDLGEAFF. The full variable domain, rest sourced from reference TRBV15 and TRBJ1-1, is DAMVIQNPRYQVTQFGKPVTLSCSQTLNHNVMYWYQQKSSQAPKLLFHYYDKDFNNEADTPDNFQSRRPNTSFCFLDIRSPGLGDTAMYLCATSRDLGEAFFGQGTRLTVV.

The chain joins TRBV28 to TRBJ1-2; a possible D gene is TRBD1 (5 bases). The CDR3 loop spans 12 amino acids. V lost 6 bases to trimming and J lost 6 bases, with 11 bases between them. The germline V gene encodes CDR1 MDHEN and CDR2 SYDVKM. The CDR3 DNA follows: TGTGCCAGCAGCCAGGGAGGCCATGGCTACACCTTC. Its protein product is CASSQGGHGYTF.